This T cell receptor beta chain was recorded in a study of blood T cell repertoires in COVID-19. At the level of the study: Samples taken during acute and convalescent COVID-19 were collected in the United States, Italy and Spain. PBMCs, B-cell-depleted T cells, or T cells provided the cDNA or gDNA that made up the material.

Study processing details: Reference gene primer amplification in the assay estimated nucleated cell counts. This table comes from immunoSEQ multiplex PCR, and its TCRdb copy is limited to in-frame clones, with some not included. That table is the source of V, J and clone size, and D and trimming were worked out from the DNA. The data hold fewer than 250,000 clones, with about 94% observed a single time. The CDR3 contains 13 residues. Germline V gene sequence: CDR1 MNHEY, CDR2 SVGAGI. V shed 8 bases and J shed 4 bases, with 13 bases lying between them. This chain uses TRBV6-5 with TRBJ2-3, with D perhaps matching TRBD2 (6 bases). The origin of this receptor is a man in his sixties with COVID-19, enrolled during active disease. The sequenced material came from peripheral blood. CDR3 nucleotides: TGTGCCAGCTTCCAGCGCGGGGCAGATACGCAGTATTTT. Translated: CASFQRGADTQYF.